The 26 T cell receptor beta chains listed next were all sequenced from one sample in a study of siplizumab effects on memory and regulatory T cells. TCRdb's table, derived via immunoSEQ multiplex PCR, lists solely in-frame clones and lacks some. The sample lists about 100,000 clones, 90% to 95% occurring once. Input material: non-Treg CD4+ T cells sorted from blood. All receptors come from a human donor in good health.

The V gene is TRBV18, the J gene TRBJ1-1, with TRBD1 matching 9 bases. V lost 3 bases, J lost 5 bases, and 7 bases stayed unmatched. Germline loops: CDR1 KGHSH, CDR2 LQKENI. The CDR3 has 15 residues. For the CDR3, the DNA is TGTGCCAGCTCACCCCTCTCCGGGACAGGGACTGAAGCTTTCTTT. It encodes CASSPLSGTGTEAFF. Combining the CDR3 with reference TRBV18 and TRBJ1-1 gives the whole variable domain NAGVMQNPRHLVRRRGQEARLRCSPMKGHSHVYWYRQLPEEGLKFMVYLQKENIIDESGMPKERFSAEFPKEGPSILRIQQVVRGDSAAYFCASSPLSGTGTEAFFGQGTRLTVV.

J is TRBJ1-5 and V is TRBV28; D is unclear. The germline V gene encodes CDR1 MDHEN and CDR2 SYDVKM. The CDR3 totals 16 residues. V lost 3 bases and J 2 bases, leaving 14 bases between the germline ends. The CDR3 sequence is CASSFFGRNRNQPQHF. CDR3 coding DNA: TGTGCCAGCAGTTTTTTTGGGCGAAATCGCAATCAGCCCCAGCATTTT.

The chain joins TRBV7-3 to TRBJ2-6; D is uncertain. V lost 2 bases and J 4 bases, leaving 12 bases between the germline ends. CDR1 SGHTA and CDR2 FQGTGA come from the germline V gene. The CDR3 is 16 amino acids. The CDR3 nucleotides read TGTGCCAGCAGCTTACGATCCCAAGACGGGGCCAACGTCCTGACTTTC. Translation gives CASSLRSQDGANVLTF.

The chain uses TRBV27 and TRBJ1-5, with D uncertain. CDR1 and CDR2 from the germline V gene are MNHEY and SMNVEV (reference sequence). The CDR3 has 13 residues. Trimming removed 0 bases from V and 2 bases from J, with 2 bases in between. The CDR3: CASSLSGNQPQHF. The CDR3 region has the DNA TGTGCCAGCAGTTTATCCGGCAATCAGCCCCAGCATTTT.

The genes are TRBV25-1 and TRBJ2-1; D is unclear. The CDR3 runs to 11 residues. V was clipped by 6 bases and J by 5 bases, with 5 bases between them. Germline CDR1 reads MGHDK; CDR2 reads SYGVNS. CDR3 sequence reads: CASSLNNEQFF. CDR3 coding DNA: TGTGCCAGCAGCCTAAACAATGAGCAGTTCTTC.

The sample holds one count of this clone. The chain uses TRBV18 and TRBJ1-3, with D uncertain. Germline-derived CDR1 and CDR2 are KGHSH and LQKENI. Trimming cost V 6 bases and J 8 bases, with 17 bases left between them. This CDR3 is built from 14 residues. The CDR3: CASSPLLDGDTIYF. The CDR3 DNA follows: TGTGCCAGCTCTCCTCTCCTAGACGGGGACACCATATATTTT.

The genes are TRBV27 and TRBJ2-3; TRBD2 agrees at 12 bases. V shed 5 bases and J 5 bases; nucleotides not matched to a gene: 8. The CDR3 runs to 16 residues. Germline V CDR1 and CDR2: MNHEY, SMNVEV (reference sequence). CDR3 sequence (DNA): TGTGCCAGCAGTCCCCTCAGACTAGCGGGAGAAGATACGCAGTATTTT. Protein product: CASSPLRLAGEDTQYF.

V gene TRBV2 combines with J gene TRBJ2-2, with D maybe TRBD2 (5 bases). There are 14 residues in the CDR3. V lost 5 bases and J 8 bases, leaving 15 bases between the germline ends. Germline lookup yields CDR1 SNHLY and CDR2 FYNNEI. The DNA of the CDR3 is TGTGCCAGCAGTTACTTAACTAGTTCTGGGGAGCTGTTTTTT. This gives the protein CASSYLTSSGELFF.

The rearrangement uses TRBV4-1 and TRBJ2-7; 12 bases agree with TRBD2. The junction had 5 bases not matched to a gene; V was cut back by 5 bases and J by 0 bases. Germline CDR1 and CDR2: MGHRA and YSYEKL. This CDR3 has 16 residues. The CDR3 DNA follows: TGCGCCAGCAGCTTAGGGACTAGCGGGTACTCCTACGAGCAGTACTTC. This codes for CASSLGTSGYSYEQYF.

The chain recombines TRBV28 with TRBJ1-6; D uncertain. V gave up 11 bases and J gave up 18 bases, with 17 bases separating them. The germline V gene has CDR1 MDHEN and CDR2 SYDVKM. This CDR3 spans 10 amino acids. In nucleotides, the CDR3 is TGTGCCTCGTCCTCGTGGGGAGGCCACTTT. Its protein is CASSSWGGHF.

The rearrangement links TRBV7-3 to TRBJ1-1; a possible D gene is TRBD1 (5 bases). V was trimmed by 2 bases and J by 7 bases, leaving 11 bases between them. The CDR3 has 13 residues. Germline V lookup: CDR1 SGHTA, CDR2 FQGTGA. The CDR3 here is CASSLREGHEAFF. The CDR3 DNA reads TGTGCCAGCAGCTTACGAGAGGGGCATGAAGCTTTCTTT.

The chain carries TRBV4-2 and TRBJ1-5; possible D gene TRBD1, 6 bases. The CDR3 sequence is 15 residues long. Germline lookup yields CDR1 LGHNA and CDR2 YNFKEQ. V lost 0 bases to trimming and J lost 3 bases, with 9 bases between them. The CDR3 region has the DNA TGTGCCAGCAGCCAAGAGGGGGGGCCCAATCAGCCCCAGCATTTT. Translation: CASSQEGGPNQPQHF.

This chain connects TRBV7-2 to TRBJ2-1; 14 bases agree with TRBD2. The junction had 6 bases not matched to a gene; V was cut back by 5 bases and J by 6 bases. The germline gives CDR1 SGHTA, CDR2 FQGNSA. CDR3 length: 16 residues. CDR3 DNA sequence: TGTGCCAGCAGCGACCCCGGGACTAGCGGGGGCAATGAGCAGTTCTTC. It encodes CASSDPGTSGGNEQFF.

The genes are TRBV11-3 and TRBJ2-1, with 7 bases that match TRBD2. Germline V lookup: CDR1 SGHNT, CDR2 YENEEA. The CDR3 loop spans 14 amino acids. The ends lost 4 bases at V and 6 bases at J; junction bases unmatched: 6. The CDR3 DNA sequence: TGTGCCAGCAGCTCACTACTAGCGAGCAATGAGCAGTTCTTC. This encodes CASSSLLASNEQFF.

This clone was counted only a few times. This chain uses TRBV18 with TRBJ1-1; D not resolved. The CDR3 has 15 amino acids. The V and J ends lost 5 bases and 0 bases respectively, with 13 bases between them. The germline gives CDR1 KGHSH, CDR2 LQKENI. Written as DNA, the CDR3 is TGTGCCAGCTCATCGCGCGACACGATGAACACTGAAGCTTTCTTT. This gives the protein CASSSRDTMNTEAFF.

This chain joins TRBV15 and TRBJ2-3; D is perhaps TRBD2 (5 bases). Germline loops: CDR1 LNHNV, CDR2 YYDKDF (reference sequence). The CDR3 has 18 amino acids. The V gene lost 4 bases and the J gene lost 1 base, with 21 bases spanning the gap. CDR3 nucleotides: TGTGCCACCAGCACGATCCCCAGCGGAAGTTTTCGCACAGATACGCAGTATTTT. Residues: CATSTIPSGSFRTDTQYF.

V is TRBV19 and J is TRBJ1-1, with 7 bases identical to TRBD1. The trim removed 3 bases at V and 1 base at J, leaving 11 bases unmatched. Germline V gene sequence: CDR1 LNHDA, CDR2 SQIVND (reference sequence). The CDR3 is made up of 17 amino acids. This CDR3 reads CASSIGWLDRANTEAFF. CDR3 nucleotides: TGTGCCAGTAGTATTGGTTGGTTAGACAGGGCGAACACTGAAGCTTTCTTT.

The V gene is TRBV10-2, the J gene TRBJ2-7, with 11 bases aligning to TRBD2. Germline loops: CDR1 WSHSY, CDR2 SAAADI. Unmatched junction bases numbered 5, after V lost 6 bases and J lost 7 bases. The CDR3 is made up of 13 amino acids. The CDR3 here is CASRTSGAQEQYF. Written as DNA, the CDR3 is TGCGCCAGCAGGACTAGCGGGGCTCAGGAGCAGTACTTC.

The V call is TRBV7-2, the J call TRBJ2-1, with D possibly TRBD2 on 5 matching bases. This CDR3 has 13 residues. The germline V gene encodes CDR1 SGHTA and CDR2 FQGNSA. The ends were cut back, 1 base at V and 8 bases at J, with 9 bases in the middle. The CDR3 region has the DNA TGTGCCAGCAGCTTAGATACTAGTCATGAGCAGTTCTTC. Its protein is CASSLDTSHEQFF.

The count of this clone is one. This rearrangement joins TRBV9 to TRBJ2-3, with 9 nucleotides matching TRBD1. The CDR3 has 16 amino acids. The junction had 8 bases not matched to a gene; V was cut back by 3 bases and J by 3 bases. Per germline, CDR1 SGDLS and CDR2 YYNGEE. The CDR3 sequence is CASSETGTGSTDTQYF. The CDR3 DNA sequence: TGTGCCAGCAGCGAAACCGGGACAGGGTCTACAGATACGCAGTATTTT. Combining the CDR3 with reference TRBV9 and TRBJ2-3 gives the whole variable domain DSGVTQTPKHLITATGQRVTLRCSPRSGDLSVYWYQQSLDQGLQFLIQYYNGEERAKGNILERFSAQQFPDLHSELNLSSLELGDSALYFCASSETGTGSTDTQYFGPGTRLTVL.

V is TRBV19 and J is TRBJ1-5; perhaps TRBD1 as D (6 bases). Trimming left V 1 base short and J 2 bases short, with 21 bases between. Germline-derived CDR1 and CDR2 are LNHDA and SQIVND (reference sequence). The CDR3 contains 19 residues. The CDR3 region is CASSIGSGRGGSGNQPQHF. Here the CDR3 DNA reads TGTGCCAGTAGTATAGGATCAGGCAGGGGAGGTTCTGGCAATCAGCCCCAGCATTTT.

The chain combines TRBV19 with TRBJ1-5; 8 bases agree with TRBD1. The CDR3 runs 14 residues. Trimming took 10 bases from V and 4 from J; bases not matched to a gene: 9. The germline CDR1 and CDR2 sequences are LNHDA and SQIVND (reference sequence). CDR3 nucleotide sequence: TGTGCCACGAGAAGGACAGGGAGAAATCAGCCCCAGCATTTT. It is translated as CATRRTGRNQPQHF.

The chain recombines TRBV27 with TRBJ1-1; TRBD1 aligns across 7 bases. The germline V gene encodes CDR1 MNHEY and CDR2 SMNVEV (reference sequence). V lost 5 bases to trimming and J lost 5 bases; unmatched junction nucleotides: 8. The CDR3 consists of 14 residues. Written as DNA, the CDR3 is TGTGCCAGCAGTCACAGGGGCGTAGGAACTGAAGCTTTCTTT. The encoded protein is CASSHRGVGTEAFF.

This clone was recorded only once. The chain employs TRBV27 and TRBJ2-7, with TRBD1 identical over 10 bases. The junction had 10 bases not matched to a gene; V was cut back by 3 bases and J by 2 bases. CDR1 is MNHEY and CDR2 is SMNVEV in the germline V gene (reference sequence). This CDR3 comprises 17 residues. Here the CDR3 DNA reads TGTGCCAGCAGTTTGAAAAGACCGGGACAGGGGACCTACGAGCAGTACTTC. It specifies CASSLKRPGQGTYEQYF.

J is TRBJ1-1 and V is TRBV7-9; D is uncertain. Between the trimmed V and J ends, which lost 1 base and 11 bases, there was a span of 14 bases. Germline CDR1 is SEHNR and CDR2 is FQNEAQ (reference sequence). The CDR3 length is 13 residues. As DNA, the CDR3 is TGTGCCAGCAGCTTAGGAGGGAGGGTTCGCGCTTTCTTT. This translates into CASSLGGRVRAFF.

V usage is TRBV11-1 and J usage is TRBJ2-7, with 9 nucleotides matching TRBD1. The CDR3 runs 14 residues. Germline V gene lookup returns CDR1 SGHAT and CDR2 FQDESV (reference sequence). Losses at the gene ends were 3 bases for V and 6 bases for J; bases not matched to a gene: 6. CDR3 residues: CASSFPGQGIEQYF. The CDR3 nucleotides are TGTGCCAGCAGCTTTCCGGGACAGGGCATCGAGCAGTACTTC.